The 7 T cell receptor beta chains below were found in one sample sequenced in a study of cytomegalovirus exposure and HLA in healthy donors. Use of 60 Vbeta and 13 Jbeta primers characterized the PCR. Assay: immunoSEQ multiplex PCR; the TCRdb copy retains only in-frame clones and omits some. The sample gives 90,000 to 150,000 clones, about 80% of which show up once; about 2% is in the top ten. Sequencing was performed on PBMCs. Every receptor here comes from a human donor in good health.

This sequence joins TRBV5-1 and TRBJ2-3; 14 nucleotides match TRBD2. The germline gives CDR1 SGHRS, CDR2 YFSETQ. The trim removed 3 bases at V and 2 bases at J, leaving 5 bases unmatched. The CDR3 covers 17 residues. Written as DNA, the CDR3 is TGCGCCAGCAGCTGGGGACTAGCGGGGGATGCCACAGATACGCAGTATTTT. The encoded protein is CASSWGLAGDATDTQYF.

CDR3 region: CASSLSIGRQGGYTF. In nucleotides, the CDR3 is TGTGCCAGCAGCTTATCAATAGGTCGACAGGGCGGCTACACCTTC. V is TRBV11-2 and J is TRBJ1-2; TRBD1 agrees at 7 bases. The ends lost 2 bases at V and 8 bases at J; junction bases unmatched: 11. This CDR3 is 15 amino acids long. Germline V CDR1 and CDR2: SGHAT, FQNNGV.

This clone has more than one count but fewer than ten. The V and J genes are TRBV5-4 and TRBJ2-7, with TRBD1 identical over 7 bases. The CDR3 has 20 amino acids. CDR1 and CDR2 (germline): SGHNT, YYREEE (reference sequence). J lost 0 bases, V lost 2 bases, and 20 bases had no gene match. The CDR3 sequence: CASSFRNKGAWDGNSYEQYF. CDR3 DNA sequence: TGTGCCAGCAGCTTTAGGAACAAGGGGGCCTGGGACGGTAACTCCTACGAGCAGTACTTC.

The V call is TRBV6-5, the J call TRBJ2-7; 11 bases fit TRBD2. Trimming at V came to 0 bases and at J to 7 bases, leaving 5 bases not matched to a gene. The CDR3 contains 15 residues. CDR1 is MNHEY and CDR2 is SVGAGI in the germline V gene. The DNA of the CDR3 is TGTGCCAGCAGTTACTCTAGCGGGAGGGCCGGGGAGCAGTACTTC. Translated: CASSYSSGRAGEQYF.

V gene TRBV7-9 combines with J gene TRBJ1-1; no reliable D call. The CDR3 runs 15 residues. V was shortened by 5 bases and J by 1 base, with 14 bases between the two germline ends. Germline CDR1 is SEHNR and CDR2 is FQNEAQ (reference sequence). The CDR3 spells CASSQLVSTNTEAFF. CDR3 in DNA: TGTGCCAGCAGCCAATTAGTTTCTACGAACACTGAAGCTTTCTTT.

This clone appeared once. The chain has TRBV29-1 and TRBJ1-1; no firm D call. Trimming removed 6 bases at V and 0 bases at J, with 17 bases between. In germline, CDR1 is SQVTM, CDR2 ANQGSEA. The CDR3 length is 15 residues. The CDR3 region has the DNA TGCAGCGTCCGGGGAGAGAAAGGTGTGAACACTGAAGCTTTCTTT. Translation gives CSVRGEKGVNTEAFF.

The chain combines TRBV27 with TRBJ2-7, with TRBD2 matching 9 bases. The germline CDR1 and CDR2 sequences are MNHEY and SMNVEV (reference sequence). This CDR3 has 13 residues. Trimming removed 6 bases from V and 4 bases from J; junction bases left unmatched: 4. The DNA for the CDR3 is TGTGCCAGCAGAGCGGGGGGCCCATACGAGCAGTACTTC. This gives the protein CASRAGGPYEQYF.